This T cell receptor (beta chain) was sequenced in a study of blood T cells in healthy people across ages. A second PCR, run for roughly 7 to 11 cycles, used a sample-barcoded 5' primer plus a J-beta primer mix. TCRdb passed the 5' RACE reads through MiXCR, listing each CDR3 protein once. The data show about 1.6 million distinct CDR3 sequences, about 31% seen once. Every donor contributed roughly 10 milliliters of peripheral blood by blood draw. V shed 8 bases and J 8 bases; nucleotides not matched to a gene: 20. CDR3 size: 18 residues. Germline CDR1 reads MDHEN; CDR2 reads SYDVKM. The V gene is TRBV28, the J gene TRBJ2-2; 10 bases match TRBD2. Sequencing used blood. This receptor was obtained from a woman aged 30 to 39 in good health. The CDR3 nucleotides read TGTGCCAGCCGAAAAGCTCCCGGGACTAGCGAATTCACTGGGGAGCTGTTTTTT. Amino acid sequence: CASRKAPGTSEFTGELFF.